The sample holds a few counts of the clone carrying this TCR beta chain. The sample belongs to a study of neurological immune-mediated disorders. Germline CDR1 is SQVTM and CDR2 is ANQGSEA. Trimming stripped 6 bases from V and 3 bases from J, with 12 bases between. The CDR3 consists of 12 residues. TCRdb used MiXCR to reprocess the 5' RACE reads, holding one entry per CDR3 protein. This sample carries 87,000 or so distinct CDR3 sequences, 3.5% of them seen once, and the ten largest clones take around 3.1%. Unsorted libraries were derived from 2 million PBMCs stored at -80 C. The gene calls are TRBV29-1 and TRBJ2-7, with unresolved D. The sample consisted of PBMCs. The source of this sequence is a woman in her forties or fifties with multiple sclerosis. Here the CDR3 reads CSVQIDFYEQYF. The CDR3 nucleotides are TGCAGCGTCCAAATTGATTTCTACGAGCAGTACTTC.